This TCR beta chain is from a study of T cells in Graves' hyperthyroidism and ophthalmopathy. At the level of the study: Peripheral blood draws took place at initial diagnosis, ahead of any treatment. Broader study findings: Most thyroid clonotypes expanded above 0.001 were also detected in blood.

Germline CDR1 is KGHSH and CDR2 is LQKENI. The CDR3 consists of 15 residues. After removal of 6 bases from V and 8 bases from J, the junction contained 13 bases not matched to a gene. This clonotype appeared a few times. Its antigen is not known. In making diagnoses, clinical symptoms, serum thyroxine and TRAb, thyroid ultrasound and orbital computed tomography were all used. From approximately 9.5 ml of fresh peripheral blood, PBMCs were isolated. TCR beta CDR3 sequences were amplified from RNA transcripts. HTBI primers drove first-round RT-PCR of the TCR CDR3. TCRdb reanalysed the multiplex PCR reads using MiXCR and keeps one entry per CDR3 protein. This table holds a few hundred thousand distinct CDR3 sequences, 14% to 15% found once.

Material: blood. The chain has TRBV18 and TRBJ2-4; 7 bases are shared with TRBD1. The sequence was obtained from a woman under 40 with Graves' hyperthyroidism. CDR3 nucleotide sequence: TGTGCCAGCTCCCTAAGGACAACCCAGGGGGACATTCAGTACTTC. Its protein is CASSLRTTQGDIQYF.